One TCR beta chain is described in this entry. Its antigen is not identified. This sample stems from a study of T cell repertoires in cytomegalovirus infection. Background on the study: Matching HLA type and CMV infection were both indicated by public TCR beta signatures.

Study-wide results and caveats: Frequencies of public TCR beta families were cumulated, and this identified carriers of CMV plus the relevant HLA. It was HLA-C-restricted CMV-specific TCR beta clonotypes that dominated the response ex vivo.

The CDR3 runs to 15 residues. CDR1 and CDR2 from the germline V gene are MDHEN and SYDVKM. V lost 5 bases to trimming and J lost 8 bases, with 19 bases between them. TCRdb reprocessed the reads via MiXCR and lists one record per CDR3 protein. The data contain some 440,000 distinct CDR3 sequences, around 32% of them singletons. This receptor was identified in a human donor in good health (CMV status not recorded). Some clones in this sample may be carry-over from other donors' samples. Specimen: PBMCs. This chain links TRBV28 with TRBJ2-1; weak D call: TRBD1 (6 bases). DNA of the CDR3: TGTGCCAGCAGTGATACAGGGATCATTAATTATGAGCAGTTCTTC. Translation: CASSDTGIINYEQFF.